This T cell receptor beta chain was captured in a study of T cells after yellow fever vaccination. Study-level points and caveats: Booster sampling recovered most clones from primary vaccination (roughly 97% CD4, roughly 90% CD8). Clonotype sharing between CD4 and CD8 compartments was small.

V was clipped by 7 bases and J by 2 bases, with 21 bases between them. Germline V gives CDR1 SQVTM, CDR2 ANQGSEA. The CDR3 has 16 residues. This clonotype has a count of ten or more. The antigen is undetermined. TCRdb used MiXCR to reprocess the 5' RACE reads, holding one entry per CDR3 protein. Among 200,000 to 250,000 distinct CDR3 sequences, 6.9% were seen once, and the ten largest hold 0.85%. The source is a man aged 30 to 45 who received the YFV17D yellow fever vaccine. The chain links TRBV29-1 to TRBJ2-1; maybe TRBD2 (5 bases). This sample comprised CD4+ T cells sorted from PBMCs, obtained 15 days after the yellow fever booster vaccination. CDR3 nucleotide sequence: TGCAGCGGGGCCGTCTTGAGGGAAGTCGCCTACAATGAGCAGTTCTTC. Its protein is CSGAVLREVAYNEQFF.